This is a list of T cell receptor beta chains from one sample in a study of blood T cells in healthy people across ages. TCRdb fed the 5' RACE reads into MiXCR, producing one record per CDR3 protein. Of 890,000 or so distinct CDR3 sequences in the sample, 55% to 65% were seen once. Sequenced sample: blood. The receptors come from a young man in good health. Each CDR3 is given with its conserved first and last residue. A D gene is named only where the DNA matches it firmly. Clone size is shown for a subset of rows, as once, few, many or a class of expanded clone.

TRBJ1-5 TRBD1 TRBV7-2 16 NA CASSPSGTAPNQPQHF TGTGCCAGCAGCCCCTCCGGGACAGCCCCCAATCAGCCCCAGCATTTT
TRBJ1-2 TRBD1 TRBV12-3/TRBV12-4 15 NA CASSFGTGANYGYTF TGTGCCAGCAGTTTTGGGACAGGAGCTAACTATGGCTACACCTTC
TRBJ2-1 NA TRBV6-2/TRBV6-3 16 few CASLQGTLTPNNEQFF TGTGCCAGTTTACAGGGAACCCTTACTCCAAACAATGAGCAGTTCTTC
TRBJ2-3 NA TRBV6-6 11 NA CASTTGKLQYF TGTGCCAGCACGACCGGGAAGCTCCAGTATTTT
TRBJ1-5 TRBD1 TRBV20-1 15 NA CSARVPGGQVQPQHF TGCAGTGCTAGAGTACCAGGGGGTCAGGTACAGCCCCAGCATTTT
TRBJ2-6 NA TRBV7-2 18 NA CASSLVRNPSSGANVLTF TGTGCCAGCAGCTTAGTCAGAAACCCCAGCTCTGGGGCCAACGTCCTGACTTTC
TRBJ2-1 TRBD1 TRBV29-1 15 NA CSAQRGQGLYNEQFF TGCAGCGCTCAAAGGGGGCAGGGGCTCTACAATGAGCAGTTCTTC
TRBJ2-1 TRBD1 TRBV10-3 15 NA CAISEGQGYGDEQFF TGTGCCATCAGTGAGGGACAGGGGTACGGCGATGAGCAGTTCTTC
TRBJ2-3 TRBD1 TRBV10-3 17 NA CAISESNLRQGKDTQYF TGTGCCATCAGTGAGTCGAATTTGAGACAGGGGAAAGATACGCAGTATTTT
TRBJ2-4 NA TRBV14 19 NA CASTLGLGWTALAKNIQYF TGTGCCAGCACACTTGGCTTGGGGTGGACCGCTTTAGCCAAAAACATTCAGTACTTC
TRBJ2-7 TRBD2 TRBV20-1 14 NA CSAEGLAGGYEQYF TGCAGTGCCGAGGGACTAGCGGGGGGATACGAGCAGTACTTC
TRBJ2-7 NA TRBV7-2 12 few CASSFDSGEQYF TGTGCCAGCAGCTTTGACAGTGGCGAGCAGTACTTC
TRBJ2-3 TRBD2 TRBV24-1 19 NA CATSALREGPGPARDTQYF TGTGCCACCAGTGCCCTTCGGGAGGGACCCGGACCAGCCCGTGATACGCAGTATTTT
TRBJ2-5 NA TRBV28 12 NA CATGGRIETQYF TGTGCCACCGGGGGGCGGATAGAGACCCAGTACTTC
TRBJ1-5 TRBD1 TRBV9 14 few CASSADRANQPQHF TGTGCCAGCAGCGCTGACAGGGCCAATCAGCCCCAGCATTTT
TRBJ2-7 NA TRBV11-2 13 NA CASSPGHIYEQYF TGTGCCAGCAGCCCCGGACATATCTACGAGCAGTACTTC
TRBJ1-4 NA TRBV7-2 12 NA CASSSSGKKLFF TGTGCCAGCAGCTCATCAGGGAAAAAACTGTTTTTT
TRBJ2-1 NA TRBV2 18 NA CASSEFGGQTNTMSRQFF TGTGCCAGCAGTGAATTTGGAGGACAGACTAATACAATGAGCAGGCAGTTCTTC
TRBJ1-6 TRBD1 TRBV5-1 14 NA CASSLGTGDSPLHF TGCGCCAGCAGCCTGGGGACAGGGGATTCACCCCTCCACTTT
TRBJ2-3 TRBD2 TRBV20-1 15 few CSARGMAGATDTQYF TGCAGTGCTAGAGGGATGGCGGGAGCCACAGATACGCAGTATTTT
TRBJ2-7 NA TRBV14 12 NA CASSQVLYEQYF TGTGCCAGCAGCCAAGTCCTCTACGAGCAGTACTTC
TRBJ2-6 NA TRBV20-1 18 few CSASPTAGILSGANVLTF TGCAGTGCTAGCCCCACGGCAGGGATCCTCTCTGGGGCCAACGTCCTGACTTTC
TRBJ2-7 NA TRBV14 15 NA CASSQDWTIYNEQYF TGTGCCAGCAGTCAGGACTGGACCATCTACAATGAGCAGTACTTC
TRBJ2-1 TRBD1 TRBV7-2 15 many CASSLEGQGYNEQFF TGCGCCAGCAGCTTGGAAGGACAGGGGTACAATGAGCAGTTCTTC
TRBJ2-7 TRBD1 TRBV7-2 15 NA CASSLRQGQPYEQYF TGTGCCAGCAGCTTAAGACAGGGTCAACCTTACGAGCAGTACTTC
TRBJ2-1 NA TRBV12-3/TRBV12-4 15 NA CASSLGESAGETQFF TGTGCCAGCAGTTTAGGGGAGTCAGCTGGGGAGACCCAGTTCTTC
TRBJ2-4 NA TRBV5-5 17 NA CASSLVHTGLAKNIQYF TGTGCCAGCAGCTTGGTCCACACAGGGTTAGCCAAAAACATTCAGTACTTC
TRBJ2-6 NA TRBV10-3 19 NA CAISESFLYSGSGANVLTF TGTGCCATCAGTGAGTCGTTCTTATATTCGGGATCTGGGGCCAACGTCCTGACTTTC
TRBJ2-2 TRBD1 TRBV29-1 19 NA CSVEEPHAGGSWNTGELFF TGCAGCGTTGAAGAACCCCATGCAGGGGGTTCATGGAATACCGGGGAGCTGTTTTTT
TRBJ1-5 NA TRBV7-2 15 few CASSSREYRGQPQHF TGTGCCAGCAGCTCCCGGGAGTATCGGGGGCAGCCCCAGCATTTT
TRBJ2-1 NA TRBV4-2 15 few CASSQELATYNEQFF TGTGCCAGCAGCCAAGAACTGGCAACCTACAATGAGCAGTTCTTC
TRBJ2-5 NA TRBV28 14 few CASSEGVARETQYF TGTGCCAGCAGCGAGGGTGTTGCCCGAGAGACCCAGTACTTC
TRBJ2-7 TRBD1 TRBV28 14 NA CASKMGTGGNEQYF TGTGCCAGCAAGATGGGGACAGGGGGTAACGAGCAGTACTTC
TRBJ2-7 NA TRBV6-6 13 NA CASRPLKGYEQYF TGTGCCAGCAGGCCCTTAAAAGGGTACGAGCAGTACTTC
TRBJ2-1 NA TRBV20-1 14 NA CSAPWSKGINEQFF TGCAGTGCCCCGTGGAGTAAGGGCATCAATGAGCAGTTCTTC
TRBJ2-3 NA TRBV25-1 12 NA CASSDGLYTQYF TGTGCCAGCAGTGACGGACTTTATACGCAGTATTTT
TRBJ2-4 NA TRBV20-1 15 NA CSPGDYPLAKNIQYF TGCAGTCCGGGTGACTACCCACTAGCCAAAAACATTCAGTACTTC
TRBJ2-1 NA TRBV7-2 14 NA CASSPTSGPNEQFF TGTGCCAGCAGCCCTACGTCGGGGCCCAATGAGCAGTTCTTC
TRBJ2-1 NA TRBV9 15 few CASSGEGTSYNEQFF TGTGCCAGCAGCGGGGAAGGGACCTCCTACAATGAGCAGTTCTTC
TRBJ2-5 TRBD2 TRBV5-1 13 NA CASTLLGGETQYF TGCGCCAGCACTCTTCTGGGGGGGGAGACCCAGTACTTC
TRBJ2-7 NA TRBV7-2 18 few CASSLAGSAGTQQGEQYF TGTGCCAGCAGCTTAGCCGGCTCCGCAGGGACTCAACAGGGCGAGCAGTACTTC
TRBJ1-1 NA TRBV6-5 17 NA CASSYSSQGPMNTEAFF TGTGCCAGCAGTTACTCGAGTCAGGGACCAATGAACACTGAAGCTTTCTTT
TRBJ2-1 NA TRBV12-3/TRBV12-4 12 NA CASTTEYNEQFF TGTGCCAGCACCACAGAGTACAATGAGCAGTTCTTC
TRBJ2-1 NA TRBV18 12 NA CASPPQGNEQFF TGTGCCAGCCCACCACAGGGAAATGAGCAGTTCTTC
TRBJ1-6 NA TRBV7-2 14 NA CASSLVVRESPLHF TGTGCCAGCAGCTTAGTGGTCAGGGAATCACCCCTCCACTTT
TRBJ2-5 NA TRBV6-2/TRBV6-3 13 few CASSYSQEETQYF TGTGCCAGCAGTTACTCCCAGGAAGAGACCCAGTACTTC
TRBJ2-7 NA TRBV4-3 16 NA CASSQGRAGSSYERYF TGCGCCAGCAGCCAAGGAAGGGCAGGGAGCTCCTACGAGCGGTACTTC
TRBJ2-5 NA TRBV6-6 13 NA CASTLGAGETQYF TGTGCCAGCACCCTCGGGGCAGGAGAGACCCAGTACTTC
TRBJ2-7 NA TRBV7-2 15 many CASSLARGPFYEQYF TGTGCCAGCAGCTTAGCTCGGGGGCCCTTCTACGAGCAGTACTTC
TRBJ2-7 NA TRBV6-5 13 NA CASSYAKWGEQYF TGTGCCAGCAGTTACGCAAAGTGGGGCGAGCAGTACTTC
TRBJ2-5 TRBD1 TRBV6-6 15 NA CASISLGTGGVEQYF TGTGCCAGCATCTCACTTGGGACAGGGGGCGTGGAGCAGTACTTC
TRBJ1-1 NA TRBV4-3 16 NA CASSQDWRGLDTEAFF TGCGCCAGCAGCCAAGATTGGCGAGGGTTAGATACTGAAGCTTTCTTT
TRBJ2-7 NA TRBV28 14 NA CASSLLGSLGEQYF TGTGCCAGCAGTTTATTGGGCAGTCTGGGCGAGCAGTACTTC
TRBJ2-7 NA TRBV7-2 17 NA CASSILIGGQAAYEQYF TGTGCCAGCTCAATTCTGATCGGGGGACAAGCAGCCTACGAGCAGTACTTC
TRBJ2-4 NA TRBV28 17 NA CASSLALGLVAKNIQYF TGTGCCAGCAGTCTCGCTTTGGGGTTGGTGGCCAAAAACATTCAGTACTTC